This T cell receptor beta chain comes out of a study of CD8+CD57+ T cells in acquired aplastic anemia. At the level of the study: Across the sorted CD4+ and CD8+ cells, DNA amounts averaged roughly 3.5 ug.

Worth noting for this clonotype: Its target is unknown.

Findings of the study overall: Patients showed no significant difference from controls in CD8+ Simpson's diversity.

Previously, flow cytometry had revealed CD8+CD57+ cell expansion in the patients chosen for sequencing. The cohort consisted entirely of patients having severe acquired aplastic anemia. Among the patients, none had received any therapy at the time of blood sampling. The template used for profiling TCR beta VDJ and CDR3 was genomic DNA. TCRdb reprocessed the reads with MiXCR, giving one entry per CDR3 protein. The table has hundreds of thousands of distinct CDR3 sequences, approximately 32% seen once; the top ten hold less than 0.85%. The sample consisted of sorted CD4+, CD8+, or CD8+CD57+ T cells (not recorded which) from PBMCs. The clonotype comes from a human donor with aplastic anemia.

CDR3 sequence: CAISERDRDQPQHF. The DNA of the CDR3 is TGTGCCATCAGTGAGAGGGACAGGGACCAGCCCCAGCATTTT. The chain combines TRBV10-3 with TRBJ1-5; 9 bases agree with TRBD1. This CDR3 has 14 residues. Trimming removed 2 bases from V and 7 bases from J; junction bases left unmatched: 3. CDR1 and CDR2 from the germline V gene are ENHRY and SYGVKD.